The present TCR beta chain was sequenced within a study of T cells expressing NK-cell markers. Study-wide context: It was sorted CD3+CD56+NKG2C+, CD3+CD56+NKG2C- and CD3+CD56-NKG2C+ T cells that supplied the TCR beta repertoires. The authors sequenced eight donors, of whom seven were HCMV-seropositive and one was seronegative. Study findings and constraints: Clarity on HCMV specificity was lacking for the expanded NKG2C+ T cell clones. Dominance of the CD3+CD56-NKG2C+ fraction by these clonotypes also held in a handful of donors.

TCRdb processed the 5' RACE reads again and assigns one entry to each CDR3 protein, with no DNA. This table lists 500,000 to 600,000 distinct CDR3 sequences. This CDR3 comprises 13 residues. Germline V gene sequence: CDR1 SGHKS, CDR2 YYEKEE (reference sequence). Remarks on this clonotype: No antigen is known for it.

This sequence was found in a man younger than 30 in good health. The chain carries TRBV5-5 and TRBJ1-3. Material for sequencing was blood T cells: a sorted CD56 or NKG2C T cell subset, CD4+ or CD8+ T cells, or bulk PBMC T cells (not recorded which). The CDR3 region is CASSLGPANTIYF.